The 17 T cell receptor beta chains in this list originate from one sample, sequenced in a study of T cell changes during pregnancy in multiple sclerosis. Assay: immunoSEQ multiplex PCR; the TCRdb copy retains only in-frame clones and omits some. The table lists tens of thousands of clones, around 95% of them singletons. The specimen comprised peripheral blood, sampled in the second trimester of pregnancy. These receptors were collected from a female donor in good health, enrolled as a control in a pregnancy study.

V usage is TRBV6-1 and J usage is TRBJ2-3, with a tentative D call TRBD2 (6 bases). V lost 6 bases to trimming and J lost 3 bases, with 10 bases between them. The CDR3 has 13 residues. Germline CDR1 reads MNHNS; CDR2 reads SASEGT. The CDR3 bases are TGTGCCAGCAGCCCCGGGACTACAGATACGCAGTATTTT. It specifies CASSPGTTDTQYF.

This chain links TRBV15 with TRBJ1-1; tentatively, D is TRBD1 (5 bases). Trimming removed 0 bases from V and 3 bases from J, with 8 bases in between. The CDR3 has 14 residues. Germline assignment: CDR1 LNHNV and CDR2 YYDKDF (reference sequence). The CDR3 coding sequence is TGTGCCACCAGCAGAGACAGGGCCCACACTGAAGCTTTCTTT. Translated, it gives CATSRDRAHTEAFF.

This clone was observed once. In DNA form, the CDR3 reads TGTGCCAGCAGCTCCCGGGACAGGTATAGTCAGCCCCAGCATTTT. Amino acid sequence: CASSSRDRYSQPQHF. This chain joins TRBV5-6 and TRBJ1-5; 8 bases are shared with TRBD1. This CDR3 region has 15 residues. The trim removed 3 bases at V and 6 bases at J, leaving 8 bases unmatched. Germline values: CDR1 SGHDT, CDR2 YYEEEE.

The rearrangement uses TRBV5-4 and TRBJ1-1; D not resolved. From germline, CDR1 is SGHNT and CDR2 YYREEE (reference sequence). This CDR3 spans 14 amino acids. V gave up 3 bases and J gave up 3 bases, with 12 bases separating them. CDR3 coding DNA: TGTGCCAGCAGCTCTGGAGGGCAGGACACTGAAGCTTTCTTT. This codes for CASSSGGQDTEAFF.

V is TRBV6-5 and J is TRBJ1-1, with TRBD1 identical over 8 bases. The CDR3 is made up of 13 amino acids. V lost 5 bases and J lost 4; bases outside the gene matches: 3. The V gene's germline CDR1 is MNHEY and CDR2 SVGAGI. The CDR3 region has the DNA TGTGCCAGCAGTCTACAGGGGGTCACTGAAGCTTTCTTT. Protein: CASSLQGVTEAFF.

DNA of the CDR3: TGTGCCAGCAGCTTATTGAGCGGATGGGAGGGAGAGACCCAGTACTTC. Translated, it gives CASSLLSGWEGETQYF. This chain connects TRBV11-2 to TRBJ2-5, with 7 positions matching TRBD2. The CDR3 length is 16 residues. The junction had 10 bases not matched to a gene; V was cut back by 2 bases and J by 4 bases. The germline CDR1 and CDR2 sequences are SGHAT and FQNNGV.

To note about this clone: One end of the junction does not line up with germline, which may come from a read error. Written as DNA, the CDR3 is TGTGCCAGCAGCCCGTGGGGAGGTAGCGATCAGCCCCAGCATTTT. It yields the protein CASSPWGGSDQPQHF. The chain combines TRBV7-6 with TRBJ1-5; D remains ambiguous. Germline V gene lookup returns CDR1 SGHVS and CDR2 FNYEAQ. The CDR3 contains 15 residues. The variable domain in full, with the rest retrieved from reference TRBV7-6 and TRBJ1-5, is GAGVSQSPRYKVTKRGQDVALRCDPISGHVSLYWYRQALGQGPEFLTYFNYEAQQDKSGLPNDRFSAERPEGSISTLTIQRTEQRDSAMYRCASSPWGGSDQPQHFGDGTRLSIL.

The gene calls are TRBV5-6 and TRBJ1-5, with D maybe TRBD1 (6 bases). CDR1 SGHDT and CDR2 YYEEEE come from the germline V gene. This CDR3 comprises 14 residues. With 3 bases removed from V and 5 bases from J, the gap between germline ends came to 12 bases. This chain's CDR3 is CASSSDRVYQPQHF. As DNA, the CDR3 is TGTGCCAGCAGCTCGGACAGAGTTTATCAGCCCCAGCATTTT.

The rearrangement joins TRBV19 to TRBJ1-1; D is unresolved. The V end lost 5 bases, the J end lost 3 bases, and 16 bases lay between the germline ends. Per the germline V gene, CDR1 is LNHDA and CDR2 is SQIVND (reference sequence). This CDR3 has 15 amino acids. The CDR3 nucleotides read TGTGCCAGTAGTCTCAGTAGCGGGGTTTACACTGAAGCTTTCTTT. Translating gives CASSLSSGVYTEAFF.

This sequence joins TRBV9 and TRBJ2-3, with D maybe TRBD2 (5 bases). Germline CDR1 SGDLS, CDR2 YYNGEE. The CDR3 extends over 16 amino acids. Trimming cost V 0 bases and J 4 bases, with 15 bases left between them. The CDR3 spells CASSVALAASADTQYF. The CDR3 nucleotides are TGTGCCAGCAGCGTAGCCCTAGCAGCCAGTGCAGATACGCAGTATTTT. Filled out from reference TRBV9 and TRBJ2-3, the complete variable domain reads DSGVTQTPKHLITATGQRVTLRCSPRSGDLSVYWYQQSLDQGLQFLIQYYNGEERAKGNILERFSAQQFPDLHSELNLSSLELGDSALYFCASSVALAASADTQYFGPGTRLTVL.

The rearrangement joins TRBV6-6 to TRBJ1-4; a possible D gene is TRBD1 (6 bases). The V gene lost 2 bases and the J gene lost 5 bases, with 15 bases spanning the gap. This CDR3 has 16 amino acids. The germline V gene has CDR1 MNHNY and CDR2 SVGAGI (reference sequence). CDR3 protein: CASSYGQGQGNEKLFF. The CDR3 nucleotides are TGTGCCAGCAGTTACGGCCAGGGCCAGGGGAATGAAAAACTGTTTTTT.

The chain carries TRBV5-1 and TRBJ2-7; no clear D. The V gene's germline CDR1 is SGHRS and CDR2 YFSETQ. V was pared by 0 bases and J by 6 bases, with 10 bases between. The CDR3 is 13 residues long. CDR3 sequence reads: CASSLALVGEQYF. The DNA for the CDR3 is TGCGCCAGCAGCTTGGCCCTAGTAGGCGAGCAGTACTTC.

The CDR3 reads CASSAGGSINHEQYF. The CDR3 coding sequence is TGTGCCAGCAGTGCAGGGGGCTCAATAAACCACGAGCAGTACTTC. The chain uses TRBV27 and TRBJ2-7, with 8 bases fitting TRBD1. Germline V CDR1 and CDR2: MNHEY, SMNVEV (reference sequence). The CDR3 spans 15 residues. V was clipped by 5 bases and J by 5 bases; unmatched bases: 11.

The chain recombines TRBV5-1 with TRBJ2-1; 11 nucleotides match TRBD2. V gave up 3 bases and J gave up 9 bases; unmatched junction bases: 8. The CDR3 is 15 amino acids. CDR1 is SGHRS and CDR2 is YFSETQ in the germline V gene. The CDR3 coding sequence is TGCGCCAGCAGCTCGTTAGCGGGGGGGGAAGGTGAGCAGTTCTTC. Its translation: CASSSLAGGEGEQFF. The full variable domain, in which reference TRBV5-1 and TRBJ2-1 provide the parts outside the CDR3, is KAGVTQTPRYLIKTRGQQVTLSCSPISGHRSVSWYQQTPGQGLQFLFEYFSETQRNKGNFPGRFSGRQFSNSRSEMNVSTLELGDSALYLCASSSLAGGEGEQFFGPGTRLTVL.

This chain connects TRBV5-6 to TRBJ2-7, with no clear D. CDR1 SGHDT and CDR2 YYEEEE come from the germline V gene. The CDR3 runs 16 residues. Trimming left V 2 bases short and J 0 bases short, with 15 bases between. The CDR3 region has the DNA TGTGCCAGCAGCTTTCTCCAGGCCCCAATCTCCTACGAGCAGTACTTC. Encoded protein: CASSFLQAPISYEQYF.

The chain joins TRBV4-3 to TRBJ2-1, with TRBD2 matching over 11 bases. CDR3 length equals 18 residues. The germline V gene has CDR1 LGHNA and CDR2 YSLEER. V lost 3 bases, J lost 2 bases, and 9 bases stayed unmatched. CDR3 sequence reads: CASSQEPSTSGAYNEQFF. CDR3 sequence (DNA): TGCGCCAGCAGCCAGGAGCCTTCGACTAGCGGGGCCTACAATGAGCAGTTCTTC.

The chain employs TRBV7-2 and TRBJ2-7, with 12 bases fitting TRBD2. Trimming at V came to 5 bases and at J to 3 bases, leaving 2 bases not matched to a gene. The CDR3 loop spans 14 amino acids. The V gene's germline CDR1 is SGHTA and CDR2 FQGNSA. The chain's CDR3 is CASSRTSGDYEQYF. DNA for the CDR3: TGTGCCAGCAGCCGGACTAGCGGGGACTACGAGCAGTACTTC.